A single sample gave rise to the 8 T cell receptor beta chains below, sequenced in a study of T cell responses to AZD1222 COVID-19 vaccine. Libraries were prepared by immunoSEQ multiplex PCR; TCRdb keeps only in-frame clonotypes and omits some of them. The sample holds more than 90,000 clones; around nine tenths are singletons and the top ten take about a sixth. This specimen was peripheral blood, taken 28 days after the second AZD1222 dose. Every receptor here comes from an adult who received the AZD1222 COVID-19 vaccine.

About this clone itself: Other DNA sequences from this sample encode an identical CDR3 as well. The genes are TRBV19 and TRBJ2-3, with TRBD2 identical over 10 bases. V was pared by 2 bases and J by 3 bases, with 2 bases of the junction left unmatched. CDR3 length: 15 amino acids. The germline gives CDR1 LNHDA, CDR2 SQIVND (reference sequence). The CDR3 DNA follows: TGTGCCAGTAGTATACGAGCGGGAGGGACAGATACGCAGTATTTT. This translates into CASSIRAGGTDTQYF.

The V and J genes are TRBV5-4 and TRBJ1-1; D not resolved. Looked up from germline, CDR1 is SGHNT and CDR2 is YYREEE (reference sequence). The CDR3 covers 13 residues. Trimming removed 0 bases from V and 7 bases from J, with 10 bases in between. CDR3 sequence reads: CASSLVSGGEAFF. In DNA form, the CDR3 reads TGTGCCAGCAGCTTGGTCAGCGGCGGTGAAGCTTTCTTT.

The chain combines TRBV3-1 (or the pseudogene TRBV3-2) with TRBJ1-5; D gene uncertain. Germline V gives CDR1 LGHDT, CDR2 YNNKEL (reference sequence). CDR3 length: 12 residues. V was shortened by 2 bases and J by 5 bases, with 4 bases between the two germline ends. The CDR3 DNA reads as TGTGCCAGCAGCCAAAACGATCAGCCCCAGCATTTT. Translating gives CASSQNDQPQHF.

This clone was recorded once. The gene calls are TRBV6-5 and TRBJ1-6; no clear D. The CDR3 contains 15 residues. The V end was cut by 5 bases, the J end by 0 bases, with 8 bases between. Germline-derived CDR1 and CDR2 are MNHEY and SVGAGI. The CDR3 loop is CASSPQSSYNSPLHF. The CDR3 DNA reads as TGTGCCAGCAGTCCTCAGAGCTCCTATAATTCACCCCTCCACTTT.

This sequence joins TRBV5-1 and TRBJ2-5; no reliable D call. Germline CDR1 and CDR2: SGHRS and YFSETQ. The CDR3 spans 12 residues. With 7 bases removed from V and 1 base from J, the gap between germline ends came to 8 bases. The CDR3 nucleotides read TGCGCCAGCCAGCAGCTCCAAGAGACCCAGTACTTC. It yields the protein CASQQLQETQYF.

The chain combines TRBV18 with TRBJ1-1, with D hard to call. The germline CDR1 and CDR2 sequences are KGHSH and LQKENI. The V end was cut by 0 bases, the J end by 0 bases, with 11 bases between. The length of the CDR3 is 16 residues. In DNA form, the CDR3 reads TGTGCCAGCTCACCACCGAGTTGGGGTATGAACACTGAAGCTTTCTTT. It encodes CASSPPSWGMNTEAFF.

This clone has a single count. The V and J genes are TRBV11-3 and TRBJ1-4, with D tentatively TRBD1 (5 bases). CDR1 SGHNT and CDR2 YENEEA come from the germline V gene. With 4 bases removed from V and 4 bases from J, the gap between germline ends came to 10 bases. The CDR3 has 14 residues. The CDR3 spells CASSYDRHNEKLFF. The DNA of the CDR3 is TGTGCCAGCAGCTACGACAGACATAATGAAAAACTGTTTTTT.

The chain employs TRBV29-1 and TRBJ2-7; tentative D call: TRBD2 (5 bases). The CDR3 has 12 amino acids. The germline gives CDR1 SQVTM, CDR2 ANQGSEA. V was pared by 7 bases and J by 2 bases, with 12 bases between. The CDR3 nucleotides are TGCAGCGGTAGAACTAGTACCTACGAGCAGTACTTC. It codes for CSGRTSTYEQYF.